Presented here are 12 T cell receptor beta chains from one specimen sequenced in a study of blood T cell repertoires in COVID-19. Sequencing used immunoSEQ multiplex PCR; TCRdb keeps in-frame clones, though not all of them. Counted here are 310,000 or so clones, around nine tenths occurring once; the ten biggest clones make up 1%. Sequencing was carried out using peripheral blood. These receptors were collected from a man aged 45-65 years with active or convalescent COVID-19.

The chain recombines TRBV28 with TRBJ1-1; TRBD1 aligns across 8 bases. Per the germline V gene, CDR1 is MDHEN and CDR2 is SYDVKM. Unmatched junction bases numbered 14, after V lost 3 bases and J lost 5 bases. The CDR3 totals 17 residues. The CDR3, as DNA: TGTGCCAGCAGTTTTACTCCATACTCCAGGGGGCGGACTGAAGCTTTCTTT. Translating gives CASSFTPYSRGRTEAFF.

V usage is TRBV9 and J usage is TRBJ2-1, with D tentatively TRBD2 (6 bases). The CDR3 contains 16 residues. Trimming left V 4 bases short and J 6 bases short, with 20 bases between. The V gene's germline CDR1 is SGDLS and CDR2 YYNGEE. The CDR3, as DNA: TGTGCCAGCAGCTATCGTGGGACGGGAGTGGGCAATGAGCAGTTCTTC. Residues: CASSYRGTGVGNEQFF.

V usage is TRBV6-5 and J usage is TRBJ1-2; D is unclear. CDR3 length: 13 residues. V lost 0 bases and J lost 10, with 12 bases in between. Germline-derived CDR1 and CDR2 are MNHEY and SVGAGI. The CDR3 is CASSYSGSEVYTF. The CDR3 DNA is TGTGCCAGCAGTTACTCCGGTTCTGAGGTCTACACCTTC.

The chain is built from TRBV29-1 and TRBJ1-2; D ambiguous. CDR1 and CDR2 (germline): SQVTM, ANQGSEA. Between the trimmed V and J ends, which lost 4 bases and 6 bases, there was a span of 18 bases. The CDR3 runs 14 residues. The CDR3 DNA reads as TGCAGCGTTGGAGTCGAGGGAGGGTGGGATGGCTACACCTTC. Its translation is CSVGVEGGWDGYTF.

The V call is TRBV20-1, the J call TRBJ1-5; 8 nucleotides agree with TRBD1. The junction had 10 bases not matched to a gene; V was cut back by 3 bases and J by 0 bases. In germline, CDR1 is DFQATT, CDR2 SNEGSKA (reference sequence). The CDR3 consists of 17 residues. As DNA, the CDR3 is TGCAGTGCTAGTCATGGGACAGGACCTTATAGCAATCAGCCCCAGCATTTT. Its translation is CSASHGTGPYSNQPQHF.

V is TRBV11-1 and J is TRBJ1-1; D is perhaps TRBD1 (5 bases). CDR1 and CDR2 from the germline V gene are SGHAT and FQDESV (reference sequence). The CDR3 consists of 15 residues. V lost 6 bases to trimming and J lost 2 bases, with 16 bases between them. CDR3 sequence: CASRLQEGSNTEAFF. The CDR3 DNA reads TGTGCCAGCAGACTACAGGAGGGGAGCAACACTGAAGCTTTCTTT. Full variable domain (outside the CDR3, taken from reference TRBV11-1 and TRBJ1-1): EAEVAQSPRYKITEKSQAVAFWCDPISGHATLYWYRQILGQGPELLVQFQDESVVDDSQLPKDRFSAERLKGVDSTLKIQPAELGDSAMYLCASRLQEGSNTEAFFGQGTRLTVV.

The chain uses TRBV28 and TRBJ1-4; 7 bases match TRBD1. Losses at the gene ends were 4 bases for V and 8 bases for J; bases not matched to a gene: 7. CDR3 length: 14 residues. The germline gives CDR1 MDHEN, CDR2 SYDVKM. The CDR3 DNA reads TGTGCCAGCAGTTCAGACAGGGTTGAGGAAAAACTGTTTTTT. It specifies CASSSDRVEEKLFF.

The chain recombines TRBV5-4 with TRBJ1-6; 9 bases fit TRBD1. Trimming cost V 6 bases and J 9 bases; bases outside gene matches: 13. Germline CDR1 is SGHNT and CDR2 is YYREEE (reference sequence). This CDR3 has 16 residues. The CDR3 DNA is TGTGCCAGCACCGGACCCCCGGGACAGGGCAGTTCACCCCTCCACTTT. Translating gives CASTGPPGQGSSPLHF.

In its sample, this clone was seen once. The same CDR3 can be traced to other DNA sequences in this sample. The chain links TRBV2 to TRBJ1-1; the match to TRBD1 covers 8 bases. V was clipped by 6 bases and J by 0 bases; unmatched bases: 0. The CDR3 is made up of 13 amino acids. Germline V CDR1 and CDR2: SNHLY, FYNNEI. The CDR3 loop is CASRGQVNTEAFF. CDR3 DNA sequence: TGTGCCAGCAGGGGACAGGTGAACACTGAAGCTTTCTTT. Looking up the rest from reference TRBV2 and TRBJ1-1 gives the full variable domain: EPEVTQTPSHQVTQMGQEVILRCVPISNHLYFYWYRQILGQKVEFLVSFYNNEISEKSEIFDDQFSVERPDGSNFTLKIRSTKLEDSAMYFCASRGQVNTEAFFGQGTRLTVV.

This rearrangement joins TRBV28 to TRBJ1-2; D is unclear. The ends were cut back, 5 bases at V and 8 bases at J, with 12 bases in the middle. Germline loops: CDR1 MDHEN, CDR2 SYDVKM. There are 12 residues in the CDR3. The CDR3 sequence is CASSPPTRGYTF. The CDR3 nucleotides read TGTGCCAGCAGTCCCCCCACTAGGGGCTACACCTTC.

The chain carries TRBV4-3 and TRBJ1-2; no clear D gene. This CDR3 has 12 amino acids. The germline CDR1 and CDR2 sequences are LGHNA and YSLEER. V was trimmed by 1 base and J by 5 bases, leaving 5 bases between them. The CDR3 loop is CASSQANYGYTF. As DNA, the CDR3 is TGCGCCAGCAGCCAAGCCAATTATGGCTACACCTTC.

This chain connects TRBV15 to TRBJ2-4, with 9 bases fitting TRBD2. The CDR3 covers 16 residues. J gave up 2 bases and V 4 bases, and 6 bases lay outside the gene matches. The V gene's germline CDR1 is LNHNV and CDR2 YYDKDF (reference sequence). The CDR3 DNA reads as TGTGCCACCAGCACCGCGCGGGGGGGTTCCAAAAACATTCAGTACTTC. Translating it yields CATSTARGGSKNIQYF.